The TCR beta chain described here comes from a study of beta chain features in type 1 diabetes. Study in general: No age, gender or cell yield differences were seen between patients and healthy donors. General observations from the study: Type 1 diabetes patients showed a moderate but significant shortening of TCRB CDR3s in all four CD4+ subsets. The study found fewer insertions and more deletions at VDJ junctions in type 1 diabetes patients. It was among patients, rather than healthy donors, that naive, central memory and Treg TCRB repertoires appeared more similar.

CDR1 SGHRS and CDR2 YFSETQ come from the germline V gene. The V end lost 3 bases, the J end lost 0 bases, and 9 bases lay between the germline ends. The CDR3 extends over 14 amino acids. As regards this clone: The antigen is unknown.

The study reverse transcribed the entire isolated RNA, so it sequenced expressed TCRB transcripts. The average output of naive, central memory and regulatory T cell samples was about 3.57 million reads. Method: immunoSEQ multiplex PCR; TCRdb's copy keeps in-frame clones and lacks some. Of about 710,000 clones listed, roughly an eighth are singletons. This sequence joins TRBV5-1 and TRBJ1-1; D is ambiguous. The sequenced sample consisted of naive CD4+ T cells from blood. This TCR derives from a man between 18 and 35 years old with type 1 diabetes. The CDR3 region is CASSSDGLNTEAFF. CDR3 bases: TGCGCCAGCAGCTCGGACGGTTTGAACACTGAAGCTTTCTTT.